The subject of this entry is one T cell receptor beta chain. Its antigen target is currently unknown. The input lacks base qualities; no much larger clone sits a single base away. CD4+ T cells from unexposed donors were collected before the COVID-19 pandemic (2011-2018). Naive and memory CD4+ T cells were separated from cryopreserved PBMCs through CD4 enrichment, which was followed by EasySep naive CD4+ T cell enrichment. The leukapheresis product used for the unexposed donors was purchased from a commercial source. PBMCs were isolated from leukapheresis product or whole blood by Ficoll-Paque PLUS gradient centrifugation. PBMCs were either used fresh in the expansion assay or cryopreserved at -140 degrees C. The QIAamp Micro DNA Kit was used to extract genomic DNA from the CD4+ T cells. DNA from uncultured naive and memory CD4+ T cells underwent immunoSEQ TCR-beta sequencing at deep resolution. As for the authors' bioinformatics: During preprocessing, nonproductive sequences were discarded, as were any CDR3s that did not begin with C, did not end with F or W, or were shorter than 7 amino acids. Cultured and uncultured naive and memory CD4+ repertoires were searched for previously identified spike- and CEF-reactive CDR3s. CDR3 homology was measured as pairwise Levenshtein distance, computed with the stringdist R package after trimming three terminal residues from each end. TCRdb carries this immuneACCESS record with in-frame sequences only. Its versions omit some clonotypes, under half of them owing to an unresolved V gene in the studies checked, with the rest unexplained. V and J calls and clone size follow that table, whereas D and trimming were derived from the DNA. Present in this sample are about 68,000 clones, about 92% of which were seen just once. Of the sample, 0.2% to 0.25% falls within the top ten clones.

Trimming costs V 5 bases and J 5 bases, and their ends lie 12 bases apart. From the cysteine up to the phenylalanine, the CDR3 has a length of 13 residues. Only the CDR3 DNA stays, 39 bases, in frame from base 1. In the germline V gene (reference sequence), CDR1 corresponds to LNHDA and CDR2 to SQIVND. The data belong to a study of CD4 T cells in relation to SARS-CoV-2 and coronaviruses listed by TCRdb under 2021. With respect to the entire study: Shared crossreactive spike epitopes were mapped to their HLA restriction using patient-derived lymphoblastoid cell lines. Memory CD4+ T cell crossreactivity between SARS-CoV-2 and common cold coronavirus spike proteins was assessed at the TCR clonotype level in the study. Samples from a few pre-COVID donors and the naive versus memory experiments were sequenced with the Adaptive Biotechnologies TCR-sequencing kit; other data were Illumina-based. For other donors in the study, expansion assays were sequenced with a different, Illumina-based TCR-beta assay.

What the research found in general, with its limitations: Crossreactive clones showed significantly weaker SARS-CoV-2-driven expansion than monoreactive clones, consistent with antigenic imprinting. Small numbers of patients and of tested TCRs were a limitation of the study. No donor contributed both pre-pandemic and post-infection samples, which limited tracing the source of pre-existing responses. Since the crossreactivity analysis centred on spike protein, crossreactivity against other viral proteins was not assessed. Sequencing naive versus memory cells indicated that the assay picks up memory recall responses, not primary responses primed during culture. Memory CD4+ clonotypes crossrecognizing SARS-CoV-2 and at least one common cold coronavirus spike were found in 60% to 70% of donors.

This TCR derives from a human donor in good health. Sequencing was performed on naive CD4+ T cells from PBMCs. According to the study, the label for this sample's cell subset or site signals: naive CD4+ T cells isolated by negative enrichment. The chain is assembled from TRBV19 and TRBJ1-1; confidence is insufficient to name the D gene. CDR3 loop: CASSVQHGTEAFF. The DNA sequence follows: TGTGCCAGTAGTGTCCAGCACGGAACTGAAGCTTTCTTT.